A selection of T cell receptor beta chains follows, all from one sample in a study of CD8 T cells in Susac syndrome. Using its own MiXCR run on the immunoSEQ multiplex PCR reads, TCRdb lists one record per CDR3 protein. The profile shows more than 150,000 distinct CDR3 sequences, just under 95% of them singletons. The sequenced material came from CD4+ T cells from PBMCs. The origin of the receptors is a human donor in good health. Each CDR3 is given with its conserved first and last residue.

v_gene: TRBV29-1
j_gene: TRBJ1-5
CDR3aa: CSVEVQSNQPQHF

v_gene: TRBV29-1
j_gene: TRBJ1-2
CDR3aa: CSVERWRQGPNYGYTF

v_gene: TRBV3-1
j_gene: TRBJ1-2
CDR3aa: CASSQDRIRSYGYTF

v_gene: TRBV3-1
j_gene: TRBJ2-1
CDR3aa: CASSLGSGGAHEQFF

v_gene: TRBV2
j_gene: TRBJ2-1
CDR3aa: CASRVQGAYNEQFF

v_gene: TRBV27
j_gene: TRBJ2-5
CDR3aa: CASRPGNRGEETQYF

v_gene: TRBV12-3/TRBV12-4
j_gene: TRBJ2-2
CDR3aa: CASSQGVNTGELFF

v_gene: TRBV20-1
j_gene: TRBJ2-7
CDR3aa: CSARVGSLAGGDGYEQYF

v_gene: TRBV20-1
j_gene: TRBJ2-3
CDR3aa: CSAWGTDTQYF

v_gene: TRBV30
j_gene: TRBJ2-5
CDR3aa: CAWSRAALQETQYF

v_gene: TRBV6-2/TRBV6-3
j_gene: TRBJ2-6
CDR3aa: CASRAGGQGANVLTF

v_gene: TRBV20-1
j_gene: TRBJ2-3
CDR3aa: CSASGGSVTDTQYF

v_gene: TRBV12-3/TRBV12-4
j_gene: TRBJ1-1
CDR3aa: CASSLDTGGAFF

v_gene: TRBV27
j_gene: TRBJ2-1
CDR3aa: CASSALGGRQNEQFF

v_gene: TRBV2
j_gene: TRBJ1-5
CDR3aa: CASSLGTDRDQPQHF

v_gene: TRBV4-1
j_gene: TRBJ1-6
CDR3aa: CASSLAGTDNSLLHF

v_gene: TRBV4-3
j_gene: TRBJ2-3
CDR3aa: CASSQESPDTQYF

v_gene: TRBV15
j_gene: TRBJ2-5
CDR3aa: CATSRARQETQYF

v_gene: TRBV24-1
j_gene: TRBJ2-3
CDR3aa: CATSDLTGITQYF

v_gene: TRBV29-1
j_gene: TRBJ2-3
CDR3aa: CSVDRGRGYTQYF

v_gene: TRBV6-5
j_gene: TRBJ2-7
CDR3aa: CASSRWGDEQYF

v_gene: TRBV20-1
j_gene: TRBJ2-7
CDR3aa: CSARPFYEQYF